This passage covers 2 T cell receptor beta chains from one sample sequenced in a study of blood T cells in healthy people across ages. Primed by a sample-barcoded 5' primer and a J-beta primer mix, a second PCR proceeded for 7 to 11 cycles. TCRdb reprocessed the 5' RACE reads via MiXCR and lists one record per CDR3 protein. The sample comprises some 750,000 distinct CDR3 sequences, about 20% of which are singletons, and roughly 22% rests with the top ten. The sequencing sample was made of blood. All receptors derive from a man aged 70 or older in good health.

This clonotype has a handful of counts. The CDR3 nucleotides are TGCGCCAGCAGCCGAGACAGGGGTGAGTACTTC. Translating gives CASSRDRGEYF. This chain joins TRBV4-1 and TRBJ2-7; 8 positions agree with TRBD1. Germline CDR1 and CDR2: MGHRA and YSYEKL. The V and J ends lost 4 bases and 11 bases, in that order; junction bases with no gene match: 4. The CDR3 contains 11 residues.

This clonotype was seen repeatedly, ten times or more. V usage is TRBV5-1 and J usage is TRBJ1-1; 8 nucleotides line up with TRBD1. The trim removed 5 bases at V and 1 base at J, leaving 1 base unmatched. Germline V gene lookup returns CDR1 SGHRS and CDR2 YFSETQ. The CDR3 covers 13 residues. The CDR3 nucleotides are TGCGCCAGCAGAGGGACAGGGAACACTGAAGCTTTCTTT. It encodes CASRGTGNTEAFF.